One and the same sample provided the 11 T cell receptor beta chains below, sequenced in a study of shared clonotypes between healthy human individuals (dated by TCRdb to about 2020). Libraries were made using the immunoSEQ multiplex PCR assay. This immuneACCESS table, as held by TCRdb, lists in-frame sequences with V and J called but not all clones. Of the missing ones, under half trace to an unresolved V gene in checked studies; the others have no known cause. In this sample the table shows about 680,000 clones, about 80% of which occur a single time. The ten largest clones capture around 2% of the sample. Input material: memory CD4+ T cells sorted from blood. What this sample's cell subset or site label stands for: CD45RA-negative fraction. The receptors here all came from a woman aged 25 to 45 in good health.

This clone turned up a few times. The V and J genes are TRBV2 and TRBJ1-1; D not resolved. V lost 3 bases, J lost 0 bases, and 5 bases lay in between. The germline gives CDR1 SNHLY, CDR2 FYNNEI. CDR3 length equals 13 residues. CDR3 nucleotide sequence: TGTGCCAGCAGTGATTGGATGAACACTGAAGCTTTCTTT. It translates to CASSDWMNTEAFF.

The chain employs TRBV28 and TRBJ2-7, with D perhaps given as TRBD1 or TRBD2 (7 bases each). The CDR3 covers 14 residues. V was shortened by 5 bases and J by 6 bases, with 17 bases between the two germline ends. Looked up from germline, CDR1 is MDHEN and CDR2 is SYDVKM. The CDR3 sequence: CASSTRTGGSEQYF. The CDR3 DNA follows: TGTGCCAGCAGTACCCGGACAGGCGGGAGCGAGCAGTACTTC.

The chain uses TRBV2 and TRBJ2-5, with 9 bases matching TRBD1. V lost 5 bases to trimming and J lost 5 bases; unmatched junction nucleotides: 9. Germline V gene data show CDR1 as SNHLY and CDR2 as FYNNEI. The CDR3 covers 15 residues. The CDR3 is CASSSGTGLGETQYF. The CDR3 region has the DNA TGTGCCAGCAGTTCCGGGACAGGGTTAGGCGAGACCCAGTACTTC.

The chain is built from TRBV28 and TRBJ2-1, with TRBD2 matching over 11 bases. The V gene end was trimmed by 4 bases and the J gene end by 0 bases; junction bases not matched to a gene: 14. Looked up from germline, CDR1 is MDHEN and CDR2 is SYDVKM. The length of the CDR3 is 20 residues. CDR3 DNA sequence: TGTGCCAGCAGTTCCCCTCGACTAGCGGGAACTAAGAGCTCCTACAATGAGCAGTTCTTC. Amino acid sequence: CASSSPRLAGTKSSYNEQFF.

This chain joins TRBV10-2 and TRBJ2-7; 9 bases align to TRBD2. There are 15 residues in the CDR3. J gave up 2 bases and V 3 bases, and 5 bases lay outside the gene matches. Germline CDR1 is WSHSY and CDR2 is SAAADI. The CDR3 coding sequence is TGCGCCAGCAGTGACAGCGGGAGGTTGGCCTACGAGCAGTACTTC. It translates to CASSDSGRLAYEQYF.

The V gene is TRBV6-8, the J gene TRBJ2-5, with TRBD2 identical over 8 bases. Germline CDR1 MNHGY, CDR2 SAAAGT. J lost 5 bases, V lost 5 bases, and 19 bases had no gene match. There are 18 residues in the CDR3. The CDR3 is CASSGREASGLRRETQYF. Written as DNA, the CDR3 is TGTGCCAGCAGTGGACGGGAGGCTAGCGGGTTACGACGGGAGACCCAGTACTTC.

CDR3 protein: CASSFRQGDEQYF. The CDR3 DNA follows: TGCGCCAGCAGCTTCCGACAGGGAGACGAGCAGTACTTC. V and J are TRBV5-1 and TRBJ2-7, with 7 bases lining up with TRBD1. This CDR3 is 13 amino acids long. Germline-derived CDR1 and CDR2 are SGHRS and YFSETQ. V dropped 2 bases and J dropped 5; count of bases not matched to a gene: 4. The full variable domain, completed using reference TRBV5-1 and TRBJ2-7, is KAGVTQTPRYLIKTRGQQVTLSCSPISGHRSVSWYQQTPGQGLQFLFEYFSETQRNKGNFPGRFSGRQFSNSRSEMNVSTLELGDSALYLCASSFRQGDEQYFGPGTRLTVT.

This clone was seen a few times. The V gene is TRBV6-6, the J gene TRBJ1-1, with D unclear. The CDR3 extends over 13 amino acids. The germline V gene encodes CDR1 MNHNY and CDR2 SVGAGI (reference sequence). The V gene lost 6 bases and the J gene lost 0 bases, with 8 bases spanning the gap. CDR3 residues: CASRTLMNTEAFF. The CDR3, as DNA: TGTGCCAGCAGGACCCTAATGAACACTGAAGCTTTCTTT.

The rearrangement links TRBV2 to TRBJ2-1, with 13 bases lining up with TRBD2. V was pared by 6 bases and J by 8 bases, with 7 bases of the junction left unmatched. This CDR3 is 15 amino acids long. Looked up from germline, CDR1 is SNHLY and CDR2 is FYNNEI. The CDR3 is CASRRGTSGTDEQFF. In DNA, the CDR3 is TGTGCCAGCAGACGGGGGACTAGCGGGACCGATGAGCAGTTCTTC. The full variable domain, rest sourced from reference TRBV2 and TRBJ2-1, is EPEVTQTPSHQVTQMGQEVILRCVPISNHLYFYWYRQILGQKVEFLVSFYNNEISEKSEIFDDQFSVERPDGSNFTLKIRSTKLEDSAMYFCASRRGTSGTDEQFFGPGTRLTVL.

V is TRBV11-1 and J is TRBJ2-1; 13 bases fit TRBD2. The CDR3 is made up of 17 amino acids. CDR1 SGHAT and CDR2 FQDESV come from the germline V gene (reference sequence). V was clipped by 4 bases and J by 7 bases; unmatched bases: 10. CDR3 sequence (DNA): TGTGCCAGCAGCTCTCCTTTTGGGACTAGCGGGGCGAATGAGCAGTTCTTC. Translating gives CASSSPFGTSGANEQFF.

The V gene is TRBV2, the J gene TRBJ1-1, with TRBD1 matching 8 bases. This CDR3 has 14 amino acids. J gave up 7 bases and V 2 bases, and 6 bases lay outside the gene matches. Germline CDR1 reads SNHLY; CDR2 reads FYNNEI. The DNA of the CDR3 is TGTGCCAGCAGTGAAATGGGACAGGACCTTGAAGCTTTCTTT. As protein: CASSEMGQDLEAFF.